This TCR beta chain was recorded in a study of identical twins. The germline V and J ends were trimmed by 5 bases and 5 bases, with 12 bases remaining between them. The CDR3 is 13 residues long. Germline V gene sequence: CDR1 MDHEN, CDR2 SYDVKM. Overall study findings and caveats: Insertions were reduced in abundant cord blood beta clonotypes but not in memory repertoires.

Template switching, a step in the protocol, added a universal primer site, and cDNA carried unique molecular identifiers. One entry per CDR3 protein, called by TCRdb with MiXCR from the 5' RACE reads. The sample lists about 660,000 distinct CDR3 sequences, under 9% occurring once. This clonotype turned up a few times. Its antigen is not identified. These data were also filed under a second study, of yellow fever vaccine responses in identical twins.

The sequence derives from a woman aged 18-29 years in good health. Sequenced input: PBMCs. The chain employs TRBV28 and TRBJ1-2; maybe TRBD1 (5 bases). CDR3 nucleotide sequence: TGTGCCAGCAGTCTCGGGGGGTGGTATGGCTACACCTTC. Amino acids: CASSLGGWYGYTF.